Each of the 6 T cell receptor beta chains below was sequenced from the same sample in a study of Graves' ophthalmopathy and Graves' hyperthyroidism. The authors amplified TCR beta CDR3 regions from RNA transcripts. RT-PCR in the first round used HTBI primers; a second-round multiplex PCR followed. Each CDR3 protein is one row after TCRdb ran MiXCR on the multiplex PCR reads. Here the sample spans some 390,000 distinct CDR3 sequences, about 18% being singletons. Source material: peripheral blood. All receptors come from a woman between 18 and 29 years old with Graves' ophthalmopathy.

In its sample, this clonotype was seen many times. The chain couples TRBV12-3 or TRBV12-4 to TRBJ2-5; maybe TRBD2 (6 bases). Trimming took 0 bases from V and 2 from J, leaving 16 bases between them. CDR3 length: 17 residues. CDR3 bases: TGTGCCAGCAGTTTAGCCAGCGGACTAAGGGGACAAGAGACCCAGTACTTC. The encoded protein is CASSLASGLRGQETQYF.

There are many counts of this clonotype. The CDR3 loop reads CATSNRGTLQETQYF. CDR3 nucleotides: TGTGCCACCTCAAATCGAGGGACCCTACAAGAGACCCAGTACTTC. V is TRBV25-1 and J is TRBJ2-5, with D tentatively TRBD1 or TRBD2 (5 bases each). CDR3 length: 15 amino acids. V gave up 10 bases and J gave up 2 bases, with 20 bases separating them. Germline V lookup: CDR1 MGHDK, CDR2 SYGVNS.

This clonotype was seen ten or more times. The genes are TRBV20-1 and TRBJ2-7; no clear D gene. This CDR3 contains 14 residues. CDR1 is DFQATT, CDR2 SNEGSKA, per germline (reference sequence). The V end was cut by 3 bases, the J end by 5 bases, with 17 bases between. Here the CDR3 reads CSASPTTQTDEQYF. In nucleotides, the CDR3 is TGCAGTGCTAGCCCGACGACCCAGACGGACGAGCAGTACTTC.

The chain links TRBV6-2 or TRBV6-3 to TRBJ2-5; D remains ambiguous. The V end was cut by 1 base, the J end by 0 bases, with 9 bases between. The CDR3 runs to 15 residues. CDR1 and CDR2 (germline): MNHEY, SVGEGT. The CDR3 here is CASSYLDRYQETQYF. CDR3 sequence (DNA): TGTGCCAGCAGTTACTTGGACCGGTACCAAGAGACCCAGTACTTC.

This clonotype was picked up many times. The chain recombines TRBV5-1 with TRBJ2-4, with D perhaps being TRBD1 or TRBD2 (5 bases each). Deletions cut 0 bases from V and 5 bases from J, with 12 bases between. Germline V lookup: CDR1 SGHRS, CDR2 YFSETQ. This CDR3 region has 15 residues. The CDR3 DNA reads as TGCGCCAGCAGCTTGGTACGGGGCGAACAAAACATTCAGTACTTC. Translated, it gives CASSLVRGEQNIQYF.

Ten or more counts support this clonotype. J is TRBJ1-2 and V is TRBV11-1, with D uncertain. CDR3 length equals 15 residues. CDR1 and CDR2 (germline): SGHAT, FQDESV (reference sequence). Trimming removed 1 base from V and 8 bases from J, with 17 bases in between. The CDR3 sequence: CASSLDGSGLEGYTF. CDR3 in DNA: TGTGCCAGCAGCTTAGATGGTTCCGGGCTCGAGGGCTACACCTTC.